The T cell receptor (beta chain) under discussion was sequenced for a study of blood T cell repertoires in COVID-19. Study information: Sites in the United States, Italy and Spain provided acute and convalescent COVID-19 samples.

This table comes from immunoSEQ multiplex PCR, and its TCRdb copy is limited to in-frame clones, with some not included. Altogether over 400,000 clones are present, approximately 83% being singletons, with the ten largest covering 3% to 4%. Germline values: CDR1 SEHNR, CDR2 FQNEAQ (reference sequence). The CDR3 is 17 residues long. V lost 0 bases, J lost 2 bases, and 4 bases stayed unmatched. Sequenced input: peripheral blood. This chain uses TRBV7-9 with TRBJ1-3; TRBD1 matches 10 bases. The TCR comes from a human donor in a cohort sampled during active COVID-19. The CDR3 spells CASSLAPGQGPGNTIYF. The CDR3 nucleotides are TGTGCCAGCAGCTTAGCTCCGGGACAGGGGCCTGGAAACACCATATATTTT.